This TCR beta chain comes out of a study of T cell changes during pregnancy in multiple sclerosis. TCRdb's table, derived via immunoSEQ multiplex PCR, lists solely in-frame clones and lacks some. The sample holds 70,000 to 95,000 clones, approximately 94% seen once. This clone came up a few times. V lost 11 bases, J lost 2 bases, and 20 bases lay in between. This CDR3 is built from 15 residues. Germline V gene data show CDR1 as LNHDA and CDR2 as SQIVND (reference sequence). Sequenced here: peripheral blood, sampled after pregnancy. The receptor's source is a female donor in good health, enrolled as a control in a pregnancy study. V and J are TRBV19 and TRBJ2-3, with unresolved D. The CDR3, as DNA: TGTGCCTCTGCCGGAGTGGCCGCGCCCACAGATACGCAGTATTTT. Its translation is CASAGVAAPTDTQYF. The full variable domain, completed using reference TRBV19 and TRBJ2-3, is DGGITQSPKYLFRKEGQNVTLSCEQNLNHDAMYWYRQDPGQGLRLIYYSQIVNDFQKGDIAEGYSVSREKKESFPLTVTSAQKNPTAFYLCASAGVAAPTDTQYFGPGTRLTVL.